Below, 16 T cell receptor beta chains from the same sample are listed, as sequenced in a study of monozygotic twins with inflammatory bowel disease (dated by TCRdb to about 2019). The receptor library was made with 5' RACE. The sequencing machine was an Illumina HiSeq 2500. Following reprocessing of the reads by TCRdb, the data hold one row per CDR3 protein sequence and no DNA is available. The sample table records some 150,000 distinct CDR3 sequences. About 2.4% of the sample is in the top ten clones. Sequenced sample: blood. The receptors were sampled from a human donor with ulcerative colitis or Crohn's disease, or a healthy co-twin of an affected twin (not recorded which).

This rearrangement joins TRBV20-1 to TRBJ2-7; as DNA is missing, the TRBD1 call by TCRdb cannot be tested. In germline, CDR1 is DFQATT, CDR2 SNEGSKA (reference sequence). The CDR3 spans 14 residues. CDR3 sequence: CSAHPGQGDYEQYF.

The chain combines TRBV3-1 with TRBJ2-7. Germline CDR1 is LGHDT and CDR2 is YNNKEL (reference sequence). The CDR3 has 14 amino acids. CDR3 protein: CASSRNDGPYEQYF.

The V and J genes are TRBV12-3 or TRBV12-4 and TRBJ2-7; TCRdb lists TRBD1, though no DNA is available to test this call. The CDR3 contains 15 residues. CDR3 sequence: CASRSDRDSYYEQYF.

The chain employs TRBV20-1 and TRBJ2-5; the D call from TCRdb, TRBD2, cannot be confirmed without DNA. The germline CDR1 and CDR2 sequences are DFQATT and SNEGSKA (reference sequence). The CDR3 extends over 14 amino acids. Here the CDR3 reads CSARPGGMGETQYF.

The CDR3 reads CATSDLRLATDTQYF. The chain carries TRBV24-1 and TRBJ2-3. The germline V gene has CDR1 KGHDR and CDR2 SFDVKD. There are 15 residues in the CDR3.

The rearrangement links TRBV11-2 to TRBJ1-1; TCRdb's D call, TRBD1, is unchecked because there is no DNA. There are 15 residues in the CDR3. Germline values: CDR1 SGHAT, CDR2 FQNNGV. The CDR3 reads CASSPVRGPTQEAFF. The full variable domain, with the rest looked up from reference TRBV11-2 and TRBJ1-1, is EAGVAQSPRYKIIEKRQSVAFWCNPISGHATLYWYQQILGQGPKLLIQFQNNGVVDDSQLPKDRFSAERLKGVDSTLKIQPAKLEDSAVYLCASSPVRGPTQEAFFGQGTRLTVV.

This sequence joins TRBV19 and TRBJ2-2; TCRdb indicates TRBD2, and absent DNA this call remains unverified. CDR1 is LNHDA, CDR2 SQIVND, per germline (reference sequence). This CDR3 region has 19 residues. CDR3 residues: CASSHGTSGRVFDTGELFF.

The J gene is TRBJ2-6, the V gene TRBV15. Germline V lookup: CDR1 LNHNV, CDR2 YYDKDF (reference sequence). This CDR3 comprises 16 residues. CDR3: CATSSIGISGANVLTF.

The chain links TRBV19 to TRBJ2-7; TCRdb's D gene call, TRBD2, goes unchecked for lack of DNA. CDR3 length: 14 amino acids. Germline CDR1 reads LNHDA; CDR2 reads SQIVND (reference sequence). The CDR3 spells CASSIGGDGGEQYF.

The gene calls are TRBV7-8 and TRBJ2-7; TCRdb proposes TRBD1, but this gene call is untestable without DNA. The germline CDR1 and CDR2 sequences are SGHVS and FQNEAQ. The CDR3 extends over 15 amino acids. This chain's CDR3 is CASSPGAGQGYEQYF.

The gene calls are TRBV5-1 and TRBJ2-7; the D call of TRBD2 rests on TCRdb alone, since no DNA is present to check it. CDR3 size: 17 residues. Germline CDR1 reads SGHRS; CDR2 reads YFSETQ. CDR3 loop: CASSFMNVHRAQDEQYF. Complete variable domain (other parts from reference TRBV5-1 and TRBJ2-7): KAGVTQTPRYLIKTRGQQVTLSCSPISGHRSVSWYQQTPGQGLQFLFEYFSETQRNKGNFPGRFSGRQFSNSRSEMNVSTLELGDSALYLCASSFMNVHRAQDEQYFGPGTRLTVT.

The chain links TRBV15 to TRBJ2-5; TCRdb reports TRBD1, a call that lacks DNA to check it against. The CDR3 length is 15 residues. Germline values: CDR1 LNHNV, CDR2 YYDKDF (reference sequence). CDR3 amino acids: CATSRGAGKGETQYF.

The chain carries TRBV5-1 and TRBJ1-2; TCRdb gives TRBD1 as the D gene, but with no DNA this cannot be confirmed. The CDR3 is 13 amino acids. The germline V gene encodes CDR1 SGHRS and CDR2 YFSETQ. The CDR3 sequence: CASTSSGFYGYTF.

The genes are TRBV15 and TRBJ2-7. The CDR3 has 15 amino acids. Looked up from germline, CDR1 is LNHNV and CDR2 is YYDKDF (reference sequence). The CDR3: CATSATAVSSYEQYF.

The V gene is TRBV5-1, the J gene TRBJ2-3. CDR1 SGHRS and CDR2 YFSETQ come from the germline V gene. The CDR3 runs to 14 residues. CDR3 in amino acids: CASSLDDSTDTQYF.

The V gene is TRBV10-3, the J gene TRBJ2-4; TCRdb's D call, TRBD1, is unchecked because there is no DNA. This CDR3 region has 19 residues. Germline V CDR1 and CDR2: ENHRY, SYGVKD. The CDR3 region is CAISESNYRDLGVKNIQYF.